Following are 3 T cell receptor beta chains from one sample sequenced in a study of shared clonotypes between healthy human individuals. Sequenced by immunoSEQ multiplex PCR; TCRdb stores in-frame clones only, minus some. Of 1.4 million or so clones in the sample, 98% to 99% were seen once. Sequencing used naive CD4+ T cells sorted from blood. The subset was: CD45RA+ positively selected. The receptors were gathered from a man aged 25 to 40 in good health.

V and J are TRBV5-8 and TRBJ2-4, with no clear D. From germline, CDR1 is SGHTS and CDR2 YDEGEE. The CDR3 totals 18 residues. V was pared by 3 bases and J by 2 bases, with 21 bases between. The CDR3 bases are TGTGCCAGCAGCTACGGCCAGGCTGATTTTATACCCAAAAACATTCAGTACTTC. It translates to CASSYGQADFIPKNIQYF.

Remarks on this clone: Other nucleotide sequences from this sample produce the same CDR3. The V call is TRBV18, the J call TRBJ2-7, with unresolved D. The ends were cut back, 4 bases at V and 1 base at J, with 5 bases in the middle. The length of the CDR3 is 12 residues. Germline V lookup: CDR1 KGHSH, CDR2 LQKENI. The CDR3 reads CASSLLSYEQYF. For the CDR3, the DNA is TGTGCCAGCTCACTTCTTTCCTACGAGCAGTACTTC.

The CDR3 nucleotides read TGTGCCAGCAGCTTAGGGACAGGGGAATATGGCTACACCTTC. Its protein product is CASSLGTGEYGYTF. The rearrangement links TRBV7-6 to TRBJ1-2; 9 nucleotides match TRBD1. V lost 1 base and J lost 5; bases outside the gene matches: 2. The CDR3 sequence is 14 residues long. Germline V lookup: CDR1 SGHVS, CDR2 FNYEAQ.